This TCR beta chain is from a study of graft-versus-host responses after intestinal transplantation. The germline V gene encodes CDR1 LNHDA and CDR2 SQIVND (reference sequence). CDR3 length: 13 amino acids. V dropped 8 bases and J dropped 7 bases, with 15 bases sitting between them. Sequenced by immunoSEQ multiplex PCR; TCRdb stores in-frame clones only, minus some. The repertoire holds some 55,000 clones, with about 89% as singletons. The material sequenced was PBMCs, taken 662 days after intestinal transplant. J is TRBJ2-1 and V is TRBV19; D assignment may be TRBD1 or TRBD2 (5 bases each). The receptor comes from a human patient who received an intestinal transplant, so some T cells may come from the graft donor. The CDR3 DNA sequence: TGTGCCAGTGGTTGGGACCGAAAGAATGAGCAGTTCTTC. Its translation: CASGWDRKNEQFF. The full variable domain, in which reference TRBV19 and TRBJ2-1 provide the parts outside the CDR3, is DGGITQSPKYLFRKEGQNVTLSCEQNLNHDAMYWYRQDPGQGLRLIYYSQIVNDFQKGDIAEGYSVSREKKESFPLTVTSAQKNPTAFYLCASGWDRKNEQFFGPGTRLTVL.